This record looks at one T cell receptor (beta chain) sequence and its context. Per the authors' pipeline: Estimated nucleated cell counts came from reference gene primer amplification. Clones were sequenced by immunoSEQ multiplex PCR, and TCRdb holds only the in-frame ones, with some missing. The D gene and trimming were derived from the DNA, and the V and J assignments and clone size from that table. The sample shows under 250,000 clones, approximately 86% of them seen only once. This sample is part of a study of blood T cell repertoires in COVID-19. Study overall: Material from acute and convalescent COVID-19 was sourced from the United States, Italy and Spain. Sample material is recorded as cDNA or gDNA derived from T cells, B-cell-depleted T cells, or PBMCs.

The germline V and J ends were trimmed by 4 bases and 0 bases, with 10 bases remaining between them. The CDR3 is made up of 14 amino acids. Germline CDR1 reads MNHEY; CDR2 reads SVGAGI. The specimen was peripheral blood. The V and J genes are TRBV6-5 and TRBJ2-7, with D possibly matching TRBD1 (6 bases). The clonotype originates from a woman between 55 and 75 years old who had recovered from COVID-19. CDR3 DNA: TGTGCCAGCAGTTTTGGGACAAACTCCTACGAGCAGTACTTC. The encoded protein is CASSFGTNSYEQYF.